The rows below give T cell receptor beta chains drawn from one sample of a study of T cell responses to AZD1222 COVID-19 vaccine. The protocol was immunoSEQ multiplex PCR, while the TCRdb copy is restricted to in-frame clones and leaves out a portion. The sample lists approximately 120,000 clones, 93% occurring once. This sample comprised peripheral blood, obtained on day 0 of AZD1222 vaccination. The receptors were sampled from an adult in good health. The CDR3 runs from the conserved cysteine through the conserved F or W. A D gene is named only where the DNA matches it firmly. Clone sizes are given selectively: once, few, many, or a class where the clone is expanded.

V: TRBV6-5
D: .
J: TRBJ1-1
size: .
CDR3: CASNPEGGVGTEAFF
DNA: TGTGCCAGCAACCCTGAGGGAGGGGTGGGCACTGAAGCTTTCTTT

V: TRBV7-2
D: TRBD2
J: TRBJ2-7
size: .
CDR3: CASSLQTSGRNQRIYEQYF
DNA: TGTGCCAGCAGCTTACAGACTAGCGGGAGAAACCAACGAATATACGAGCAGTACTTC

V: TRBV7-3
D: TRBD1
J: TRBJ2-6
size: .
CDR3: CASTWGDRAHSGANVLTF
DNA: TGTGCCAGCACCTGGGGGGACAGGGCCCACTCTGGGGCCAACGTCCTGACTTTC

V: TRBV30
D: .
J: TRBJ1-6
size: .
CDR3: CAWSVRESSPLHF
DNA: TGTGCCTGGAGTGTACGTGAGAGCTCACCCCTCCACTTT

V: TRBV18
D: TRBD1
J: TRBJ2-3
size: once
CDR3: CASSPGPGQSTDTQYF
DNA: TGTGCCAGCTCACCCGGGCCGGGACAGAGCACAGATACGCAGTATTTT

V: TRBV30
D: .
J: TRBJ2-1
size: .
CDR3: CAWRGVGRANSSYNEQFF
DNA: TGTGCCTGGAGGGGTGTCGGCAGGGCTAATAGCTCCTACAATGAGCAGTTCTTC

V: TRBV6-1
D: TRBD2
J: TRBJ2-4
size: .
CDR3: CASSDPGLAGVMYIQYF
DNA: TGTGCCAGCAGTGATCCGGGACTAGCGGGAGTAATGTACATTCAGTACTTC

V: TRBV2
D: .
J: TRBJ2-1
size: .
CDR3: CASSARLRPLNEQFF
DNA: TGTGCCAGCAGCGCGAGACTTAGACCCCTCAATGAGCAGTTCTTC

V: TRBV25-1
D: .
J: TRBJ2-1
size: .
CDR3: CASSPRGGNEQFF
DNA: TGTGCCAGCAGTCCGAGGGGGGGCAATGAGCAGTTCTTC

V: TRBV11-2
D: TRBD1
J: TRBJ2-5
size: .
CDR3: CASSLGDRRETQYF
DNA: TGTGCCAGCAGCTTAGGGGACAGGCGGGAGACCCAGTACTTC

V: TRBV7-9
D: .
J: TRBJ1-6
size: .
CDR3: CASSFGGYNSPLHF
DNA: TGTGCCAGCAGCTTCGGTGGATATAATTCACCCCTCCACTTT

V: TRBV5-4
D: .
J: TRBJ2-2
size: .
CDR3: CASGWGERRPGELFF
DNA: TGTGCCAGCGGTTGGGGGGAGAGGCGTCCCGGGGAGCTGTTTTTT

V: TRBV11-3
D: TRBD2
J: TRBJ2-3
size: once
CDR3: CASSSRKIAGDTQYF
DNA: TGTGCCAGCAGCTCGAGAAAGATAGCGGGAGATACGCAGTATTTT